Presented here are 30 T cell receptor beta chains from one specimen sequenced in a study of cytomegalovirus exposure and HLA in healthy donors. 60 Vbeta and 13 Jbeta primers were used in PCR. Profiling relied on immunoSEQ multiplex PCR, and the TCRdb table lists in-frame clones only, not all of them. The table for this sample gives 80,000 to 100,000 clones. Material: PBMCs. The receptors derive from a woman aged 25 to 39 in good health and CMV-seronegative.

V is TRBV7-2 and J is TRBJ2-5; 8 bases map to TRBD2. Trimming cost V 1 base and J 5 bases; bases outside gene matches: 6. Germline CDR1 reads SGHTA; CDR2 reads FQGNSA. CDR3 length: 15 residues. Here the CDR3 DNA reads TGTGCCAGCAGCTTAGTCGGGGGGGCAAAGGAGACCCAGTACTTC. It codes for CASSLVGGAKETQYF.

The chain employs TRBV6-5 and TRBJ2-7; D is perhaps TRBD1 (5 bases). CDR3 length equals 14 residues. Between the trimmed V and J ends, which lost 0 bases and 6 bases, there was a span of 12 bases. Germline lookup yields CDR1 MNHEY and CDR2 SVGAGI. As DNA, the CDR3 is TGTGCCAGCAGTTACTCGACAGACAGCGTCGAGCAGTACTTC. Its translation: CASSYSTDSVEQYF.

The rearrangement joins TRBV6-1 to TRBJ2-7; maybe TRBD1 (6 bases). Germline CDR1 is MNHNS and CDR2 is SASEGT. V shed 3 bases and J shed 0 bases, with 9 bases lying between them. The CDR3 spans 14 residues. In DNA, the CDR3 is TGTGCCAGCAGTGAGGTACAGGGCTCCTACGAGCAGTACTTC. Amino acid sequence: CASSEVQGSYEQYF.

The chain combines TRBV10-2 with TRBJ2-7; D possibly corresponds to TRBD1 (9 bases). This CDR3 spans 15 amino acids. V gave up 6 bases and J gave up 4 bases, with 19 bases separating them. Looked up from germline, CDR1 is WSHSY and CDR2 is SAAADI. The chain's CDR3 is CASRRTGGGRYEQYF. The CDR3 DNA sequence: TGCGCCAGCAGACGAACAGGGGGCGGGAGGTACGAGCAGTACTTC.

This rearrangement joins TRBV2 to TRBJ2-1; D perhaps matches TRBD2 (7 bases). The CDR3 sequence is 15 residues long. With 8 bases removed from V and 4 bases from J, the gap between germline ends came to 18 bases. From germline, CDR1 is SNHLY and CDR2 FYNNEI. In nucleotides, the CDR3 is TGTGCCAGCCACCTGGGAGGGGGGGCTTACAATGAGCAGTTCTTC. Protein: CASHLGGGAYNEQFF.

The rearrangement joins TRBV27 to TRBJ2-3; maybe TRBD2 (5 bases). V was pared by 10 bases and J by 5 bases, with 19 bases between. Germline V gene sequence: CDR1 MNHEY, CDR2 SMNVEV (reference sequence). The CDR3 runs 14 residues. The CDR3 region is CATGSSVGVDTQYF. The CDR3 coding sequence is TGTGCCACTGGGAGTAGCGTCGGTGTAGATACGCAGTATTTT.

This chain joins TRBV2 and TRBJ2-5, with a tentative D call TRBD2 (6 bases). The J call may be faulty, since TRBJ2-7 better matches the DNA end. The CDR3 length is 14 residues. Per germline, CDR1 SNHLY and CDR2 FYNNEI. The CDR3 DNA is TGTGCCAGCATGCCGCCGGGGGATTTAAACGAGCAGTACTTC. This sequence encodes CASMPPGDLNEQYF.

The chain joins TRBV5-1 to TRBJ2-7, with 7 bases identical to TRBD1. V lost 1 base to trimming and J lost 3 bases; unmatched junction nucleotides: 7. The CDR3 is 15 amino acids. Germline V gene data show CDR1 as SGHRS and CDR2 as YFSETQ. In DNA, the CDR3 is TGCGCCAGCAGCTTGTTGGGGACAGCGAACTACGAGCAGTACTTC. Residues: CASSLLGTANYEQYF.

The V gene is TRBV6-1, the J gene TRBJ1-2; D gene uncertain. Between the trimmed V and J ends, which lost 7 bases and 4 bases, there was a span of 13 bases. The CDR3 totals 13 residues. Germline CDR1 is MNHNS and CDR2 is SASEGT. CDR3 DNA sequence: TGTGCCAGCACCACCGGGTCTTCCTATGGCTACACCTTC. As protein: CASTTGSSYGYTF.

V usage is TRBV4-2 and J usage is TRBJ2-5; possible D gene TRBD1, 6 bases. Germline CDR1 LGHNA, CDR2 YNFKEQ. This CDR3 contains 14 residues. The V and J ends lost 2 bases and 3 bases respectively, with 10 bases between them. The CDR3 DNA follows: TGTGCCAGCAGCCAAAGGGGGTTCAAAGAGACCCAGTACTTC. This encodes CASSQRGFKETQYF.

The rearrangement links TRBV2 to TRBJ1-2; tentatively, D is TRBD1 (5 bases). This CDR3 region has 14 residues. V lost 3 bases to trimming and J lost 5 bases, with 13 bases between them. Germline loops: CDR1 SNHLY, CDR2 FYNNEI. The CDR3 here is CASSDGGTVYGYTF. In DNA, the CDR3 is TGTGCCAGCAGTGACGGGGGGACGGTGTATGGCTACACCTTC.

The chain has TRBV9 and TRBJ2-5; the match to TRBD2 covers 14 bases. CDR3 length: 16 amino acids. The germline gives CDR1 SGDLS, CDR2 YYNGEE. Trimming at V came to 7 bases and at J to 5 bases, leaving 10 bases not matched to a gene. The CDR3 spells CASAQTSGGAWETQYF. CDR3 nucleotide sequence: TGTGCCAGCGCCCAGACTAGCGGGGGGGCCTGGGAGACCCAGTACTTC.

The chain has TRBV27 and TRBJ1-1; the match to TRBD1 covers 10 bases. V shed 0 bases and J 3 bases; nucleotides not matched to a gene: 4. CDR1 MNHEY and CDR2 SMNVEV come from the germline V gene (reference sequence). The CDR3 has 16 residues. The CDR3: CASSLSAGTGDTEAFF. CDR3 DNA: TGTGCCAGCAGTTTATCGGCGGGGACAGGGGACACTGAAGCTTTCTTT.

V and J are TRBV2 and TRBJ1-1, with 10 bases aligning to TRBD1. The germline CDR1 and CDR2 sequences are SNHLY and FYNNEI. J was trimmed by 4 bases and V by 5 bases; bases with no gene match: 7. The CDR3 contains 15 residues. The CDR3 spells CASSNIRDRGTEAFF. The CDR3 bases are TGTGCCAGCAGTAACATCCGGGACAGGGGCACTGAAGCTTTCTTT.

The V and J genes are TRBV5-4 and TRBJ2-7; 11 bases fit TRBD1. This CDR3 spans 13 amino acids. Germline V gene sequence: CDR1 SGHNT, CDR2 YYREEE (reference sequence). The ends lost 8 bases at V and 1 base at J; junction bases unmatched: 2. The CDR3 loop is CASGTGGSYEQYF. The CDR3 DNA reads TGTGCCAGTGGGACAGGGGGTTCCTACGAGCAGTACTTC.

The chain combines TRBV5-4 with TRBJ1-1; 7 bases map to TRBD1. The V segment lost 1 base and the J segment 0 bases; nucleotides outside the gene matches: 6. Germline CDR1 and CDR2: SGHNT and YYREEE (reference sequence). This CDR3 contains 16 residues. DNA of the CDR3: TGTGCCAGCAGCTTGAGGTCAGGGGGGATGAACACTGAAGCTTTCTTT. Amino acid sequence: CASSLRSGGMNTEAFF.

This chain links TRBV5-1 with TRBJ1-1; D gene ambiguous. V was shortened by 4 bases and J by 8 bases, with 12 bases between the two germline ends. CDR1 and CDR2 from the germline V gene are SGHRS and YFSETQ. CDR3 length equals 12 residues. This chain's CDR3 is CASSQDWSEAFF. The CDR3 DNA follows: TGCGCCAGCAGCCAAGACTGGTCCGAAGCTTTCTTT.

V gene TRBV15 combines with J gene TRBJ2-3; possibly TRBD2 for D (5 bases). CDR3 length: 15 amino acids. Germline CDR1 is LNHNV and CDR2 is YYDKDF (reference sequence). Trimming removed 3 bases from V and 2 bases from J, with 12 bases in between. The CDR3 sequence is CATSRPAGYTDTQYF. DNA of the CDR3: TGTGCCACCAGCAGGCCGGCGGGCTACACAGATACGCAGTATTTT.

The chain couples TRBV5-4 to TRBJ2-5; D remains unclear. The V end lost 1 base, the J end lost 5 bases, and 12 bases lay between the germline ends. Looked up from germline, CDR1 is SGHNT and CDR2 is YYREEE (reference sequence). The CDR3 extends over 14 amino acids. This CDR3 is CASSLSGFMETQYF. For the CDR3, the DNA is TGTGCCAGCAGCTTGTCCGGTTTCATGGAGACCCAGTACTTC.

The V call is TRBV21-1, the J call TRBJ1-2; the table gives TRBD1 as D, unverified against the DNA. TRBV21-1 represents a pseudogene. This CDR3 is built from 15 residues. CDR3 in DNA: TGTGCCAGCAGCAAAGAAAGGGGCGGCAGCTATGGCTACACCTTC. It encodes CASSKERGGSYGYTF.

This chain uses TRBV15 with TRBJ2-7; 9 nucleotides agree with TRBD1. Germline V gene sequence: CDR1 LNHNV, CDR2 YYDKDF (reference sequence). V shed 3 bases, J shed 5 bases, and the junction held 11 bases outside the gene matches. The CDR3 loop spans 16 amino acids. DNA of the CDR3: TGTGCCACCAGCAGTGAGAGGGACAGGGTTACCGACGAGCAGTACTTC. It encodes CATSSERDRVTDEQYF.

The chain recombines TRBV5-1 with TRBJ2-3; D perhaps matches TRBD1 (5 bases). With 8 bases removed from V and 2 bases from J, the gap between germline ends came to 15 bases. CDR3 size: 14 residues. Germline-derived CDR1 and CDR2 are SGHRS and YFSETQ. CDR3 region: CASGRGAFTDTQYF. The CDR3 DNA is TGCGCCAGTGGTAGGGGCGCCTTCACAGATACGCAGTATTTT.

The J gene is TRBJ2-5, the V gene TRBV5-4; 8 nucleotides agree with TRBD2. From germline, CDR1 is SGHNT and CDR2 YYREEE (reference sequence). The CDR3 is 16 amino acids. V was clipped by 4 bases and J by 5 bases; unmatched bases: 13. The DNA of the CDR3 is TGTGCCAGCAGCCCGGGGGGGGCTATGATTAAGGAGACCCAGTACTTC. Its translation is CASSPGGAMIKETQYF.

In regard to this clone: Lacking the conserved final phenylalanine or tryptophan, this CDR3 likely reflects a read error. The chain joins TRBV19 to TRBJ2-7; weak D call: TRBD1 (6 bases). Germline V CDR1 and CDR2: LNHDA, SQIVND (reference sequence). V was shortened by 4 bases and J by 2 bases, with 12 bases between the two germline ends. There are 14 residues in the CDR3. CDR3 nucleotide sequence: TGTGCCAGTAGTAGCCCAGGGGTAACCTACGAGCAGTACCTC. It translates to CASSSPGVTYEQYL.

The CDR3 spells CASSPHEEQYF. Here the CDR3 DNA reads TGTGCCAGCAGCCCGCATGAGGAGCAGTACTTC. The chain combines TRBV5-5 with TRBJ2-7; D not resolved. The germline gives CDR1 SGHKS, CDR2 YYEKEE (reference sequence). Trimming pared 4 bases from V and 7 bases from J, leaving 9 bases between. CDR3 length equals 11 residues. The full variable domain, in which reference TRBV5-5 and TRBJ2-7 provide the parts outside the CDR3, is DAGVTQSPTHLIKTRGQQVTLRCSPISGHKSVSWYQQVLGQGPQFIFQYYEKEERGRGNFPDRFSARQFPNYSSELNVNALLLGDSALYLCASSPHEEQYFGPGTRLTVT.

The V and J genes are TRBV7-2 and TRBJ2-7, with TRBD1 as a possible D gene (6 bases). Germline V lookup: CDR1 SGHTA, CDR2 FQGNSA. CDR3 length: 13 residues. With 0 bases removed from V and 6 bases from J, the gap between germline ends came to 9 bases. CDR3 DNA sequence: TGTGCCAGCAGCTTAGCCAGGGGTGGCGAGCAGTACTTC. Translating it yields CASSLARGGEQYF. Full variable domain (remainder filled in from reference TRBV7-2 and TRBJ2-7): GAGVSQSPSNKVTEKGKDVELRCDPISGHTALYWYRQSLGQGLEFLIYFQGNSAPDKSGLPSDRFSAERTGGSVSTLTIQRTQQEDSAVYLCASSLARGGEQYFGPGTRLTVT.

V usage is TRBV11-2 and J usage is TRBJ2-1; possible D gene TRBD2, 5 bases. The CDR3 loop spans 13 amino acids. Germline values: CDR1 SGHAT, CDR2 FQNNGV. V lost 5 bases to trimming and J lost 15 bases, with 20 bases between them. CDR3 nucleotides: TGTGCCAGCAGCCCCCTAGGACTCCGTTTTTCGTTCTTC. Protein product: CASSPLGLRFSFF.

The J gene is TRBJ2-3, the V gene TRBV5-6, with D possibly TRBD1 on 5 matching bases. The CDR3 is 14 amino acids. Germline-derived CDR1 and CDR2 are SGHDT and YYEEEE. Trimming pared 1 base from V and 2 bases from J, leaving 8 bases between. The CDR3 loop is CASSLTGITDTQYF. The CDR3 DNA sequence: TGTGCCAGCAGCTTGACAGGTATCACAGATACGCAGTATTTT.

Details on this clone: Different DNA sequences within this sample yield the same CDR3. The chain uses TRBV27 and TRBJ2-1; TRBD2 agrees at 14 bases. Germline-derived CDR1 and CDR2 are MNHEY and SMNVEV (reference sequence). The V segment lost 4 bases and the J segment 8 bases; nucleotides outside the gene matches: 4. This CDR3 region has 15 residues. The CDR3 loop reads CASSSRLAGGYEQFF. The CDR3 DNA sequence: TGTGCCAGCAGTTCTCGACTAGCGGGAGGGTATGAGCAGTTCTTC.

The chain carries TRBV28 and TRBJ2-3, with 13 bases lining up with TRBD2. Looked up from germline, CDR1 is MDHEN and CDR2 is SYDVKM. With V trimmed by 5 bases and J by 5 bases, 7 bases remained unmatched. This CDR3 is 16 amino acids long. The CDR3: CASSTGTSGAGDTQYF. The DNA of the CDR3 is TGTGCCAGCAGTACTGGGACTAGCGGGGCGGGAGATACGCAGTATTTT.